This T cell receptor beta chain was observed in a study of molecular identifiers for immune sequencing clone quantification. Study findings and constraints: In naive cells, clones above 20 RNA copies held under 1% of molecules, whereas in effector cells they held over 97%.

TCRdb used MiXCR to reprocess the PCR reads, holding one entry per CDR3 protein. The table records 300,000 to 400,000 distinct CDR3 sequences, under 25% of them present only once. As regards this clonotype: Its antigen is unknown. Being one base from a much bigger clone, this may be a read error.

The sorting of naive CD8 T cells used the CD8+CD4-CCR7+CD45RA+ phenotype. This TCR derives from a human donor in good health. Some libraries in this study had Jurkat cell RNA spiked in. Source material: naive CD8+ T cells from blood, with Jurkat cell RNA spiked in. Subset in this sample: FACS-sorted CD8+CD4-CCR7+CD45RA+ naive T cells.

The CDR3 DNA follows: TGTGCCAGCACCTGTGACAGGGATGCAGATACGCAGTATTTT. As protein: CASTCDRDADTQYF. The V call is TRBV12-3 or TRBV12-4, the J call TRBJ2-3, with 7 bases identical to TRBD1. The CDR3 is 14 residues long. J lost 4 bases, V lost 7 bases, and 8 bases had no gene match.